Below, one TCR beta chain is given with its context. In the original workflow: Reference gene primer amplification yielded estimated nucleated cell counts. Only in-frame clones appear in the TCRdb table, and some are missing; sequencing was by immunoSEQ multiplex PCR. V, J and clone size are those of that table, while D and trimming were read from the DNA. The table lists about 160,000 clones, around 90% of them singletons. These data belong to a study of blood T cell repertoires in COVID-19. As for the study in general: From the United States, Italy and Spain came samples of acute and convalescent COVID-19. PBMCs, B-cell-depleted T cells, or T cells provided the cDNA or gDNA that made up the material.

The germline V and J ends were trimmed by 3 bases and 4 bases, with 13 bases remaining between them. CDR3 length equals 14 residues. Germline assignment: CDR1 GTSNPN and CDR2 SVGIG (reference sequence). V usage is TRBV30 and J usage is TRBJ1-5, with a weak D call TRBD1 (6 bases). Sequencing was performed on peripheral blood. This clonotype originated in a woman aged 55-75 years who had recovered from COVID-19. The CDR3 loop is CAWRGASRNQPQHF. The CDR3 nucleotides are TGTGCCTGGAGGGGGGCCTCGCGGAATCAGCCCCAGCATTTT.